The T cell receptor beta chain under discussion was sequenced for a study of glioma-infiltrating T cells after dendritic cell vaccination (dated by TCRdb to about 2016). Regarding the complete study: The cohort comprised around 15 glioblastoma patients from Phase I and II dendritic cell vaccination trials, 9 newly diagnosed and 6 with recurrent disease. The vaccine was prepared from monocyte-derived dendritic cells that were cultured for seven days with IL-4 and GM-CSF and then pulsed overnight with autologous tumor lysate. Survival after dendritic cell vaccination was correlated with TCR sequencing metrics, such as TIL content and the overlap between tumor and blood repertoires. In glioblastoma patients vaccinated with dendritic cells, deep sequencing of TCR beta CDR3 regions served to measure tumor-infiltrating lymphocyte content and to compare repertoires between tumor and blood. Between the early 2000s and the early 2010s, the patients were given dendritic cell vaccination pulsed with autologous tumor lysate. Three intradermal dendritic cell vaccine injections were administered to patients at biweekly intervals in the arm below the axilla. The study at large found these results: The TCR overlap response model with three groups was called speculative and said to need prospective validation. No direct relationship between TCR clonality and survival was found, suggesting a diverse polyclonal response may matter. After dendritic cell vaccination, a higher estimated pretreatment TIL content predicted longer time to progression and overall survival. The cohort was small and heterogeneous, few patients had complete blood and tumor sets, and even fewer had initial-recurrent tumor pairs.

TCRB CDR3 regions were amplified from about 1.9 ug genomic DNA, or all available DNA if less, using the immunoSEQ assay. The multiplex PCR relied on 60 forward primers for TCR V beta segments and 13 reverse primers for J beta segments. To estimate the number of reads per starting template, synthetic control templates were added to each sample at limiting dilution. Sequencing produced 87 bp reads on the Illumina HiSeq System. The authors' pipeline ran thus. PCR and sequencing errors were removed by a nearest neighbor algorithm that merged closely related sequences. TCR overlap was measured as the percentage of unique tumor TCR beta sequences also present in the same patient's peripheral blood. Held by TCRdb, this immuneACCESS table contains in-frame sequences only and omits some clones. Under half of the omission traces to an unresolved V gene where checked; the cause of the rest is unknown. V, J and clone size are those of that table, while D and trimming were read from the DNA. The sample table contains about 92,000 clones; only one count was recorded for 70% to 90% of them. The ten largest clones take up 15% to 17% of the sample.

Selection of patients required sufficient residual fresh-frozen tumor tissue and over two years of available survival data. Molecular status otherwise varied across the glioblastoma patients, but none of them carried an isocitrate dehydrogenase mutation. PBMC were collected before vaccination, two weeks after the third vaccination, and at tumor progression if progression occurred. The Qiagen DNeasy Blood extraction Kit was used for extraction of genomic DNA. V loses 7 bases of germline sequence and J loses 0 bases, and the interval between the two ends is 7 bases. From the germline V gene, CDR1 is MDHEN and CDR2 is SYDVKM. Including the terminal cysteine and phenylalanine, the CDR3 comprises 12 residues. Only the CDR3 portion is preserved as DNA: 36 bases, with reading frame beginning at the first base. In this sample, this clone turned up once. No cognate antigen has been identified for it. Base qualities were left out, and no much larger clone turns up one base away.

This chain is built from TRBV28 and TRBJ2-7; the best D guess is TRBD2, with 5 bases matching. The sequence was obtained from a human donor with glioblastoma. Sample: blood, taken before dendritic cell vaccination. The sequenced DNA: TGTGCCAGCACGGGATTCTCCTACGAGCAGTACTTC. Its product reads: CASTGFSYEQYF.